Given below is one T cell receptor (beta chain) in context. The data originate from a study of blood T cell repertoires in COVID-19. Study overall: The United States, Italy and Spain provided the acute and convalescent COVID-19 samples. Nucleic acid was either cDNA or gDNA, and it came from T cells, B-cell-depleted T cells, or PBMCs.

Authors' analysis steps: Nucleated cell number was recorded as an estimate derived from reference gene primer amplification. Sequenced by immunoSEQ multiplex PCR; TCRdb stores in-frame clones only, minus some. V and J calls and clone size are as listed in that table; D and trimming were resolved from the DNA. The top ten clones hold 11% of a sample with about 100,000 clones, 75% to 90% of them seen once. The CDR3 is made up of 17 amino acids. Losses at the gene ends were 5 bases for V and 3 bases for J; bases not matched to a gene: 9. The germline gives CDR1 ENHRY, CDR2 SYGVKD. This receptor was obtained from a man older than 75 with acute or convalescent COVID-19. Sequencing input: peripheral blood. The V call is TRBV10-3, the J call TRBJ2-1; TRBD2 matches at 11 bases. The DNA for the CDR3 is TGTGCCATCAGTAGTCTAGCGGGGGGCGTTAGCTACAATGAGCAGTTCTTC. Translation: CAISSLAGGVSYNEQFF.